This T cell receptor beta chain was sequenced for a study of blood T cells in healthy people across ages (dated by TCRdb to the mid-2010s). With regard to the full study: In model experiments, template switching captured roughly one uniquely barcoded TCR beta cDNA molecule for every two T cells. Using deep sequencing normalized with unique cDNA molecular identifiers, the study measured how TCR beta repertoire diversity changes with age. Donors were grouped into four age groups: young (average 16 years), middle-aged (39), aged (about 60) and long-lived (approximately 78). To avoid experimental bias, donors of different ages were randomly spread across the sequencing lanes. The study analyzed two additional independent replicas of 1 million unique cDNA reads from the same blood draw for two donors, one aged 18 to 30 and one aged 80 or older. The paper as a whole reports these results and caveats: Because profiling used bulk unsorted PBMCs, naive and antigen-experienced compartments could not be compared conclusively. Estimates of total diversity from one million sequenced T cells were regarded as lower bounds and underestimates. Compared with the aged group, the long-lived group had more naive CD4+ T cells, fewer expanded clones and increased TCR diversity, a pattern suggesting age selection. As age increased, observed TCR beta diversity per million T cells dropped in a roughly linear way, and a significant reduction was already evident by age 40. Because donor CMV infection status was unknown, age-related changes in expanded clonotypes were potentially confounded. The percentage of naive T cells measured by flow cytometry correlated strongly with observed TCR beta diversity.

This clonotype was counted only a few times. This receptor's antigen is unknown. A much larger clone differs by one base, so this may be a read error. Systemically healthy Caucasian individuals from Russia, 39 in total and aged about 6 to 100 years, were included as donors. Each donor gave around 9.9 milliliters of peripheral blood, collected into EDTA-treated Vacutainer tubes. Ficoll-Paque density-gradient centrifugation was used to isolate PBMCs, with at least 7 million per sample. Total RNA was extracted from PBMCs with Trizol reagent, with at least 6 micrograms obtained per sample. For every donor, flow cytometry on a PBMC aliquot measured the percentage of naive CD45RAhigh/CD27high T cells. Library creation used 5' RACE. Sequencing relied on an Illumina HiSeq 2500. A second PCR of roughly 7 to 11 cycles was performed with a sample-barcoded 5' primer and a J-beta primer mix. Each TCR beta cDNA molecule received a unique molecular identifier from a template-switch 5' adaptor carrying 12 random nucleotides. At least 2.5 million CDR3-containing paired-end reads were obtained from each sample. All of the RNA was converted into first-strand cDNA using the Mint cDNA synthesis kit, with a TRBC-specific oligonucleotide serving as the primer. After uracil-DNA glycosylase treatment, a first 18-cycle PCR used universal primers M1SS and BC2_uni_R on all cDNA. The authors' pipeline ran thus. Normalization of each sample was performed by random selection of 1 million high-quality reads, each carrying a distinct molecular identifier. Instead of being binned into consensus sequences, reads with shared molecular identifiers were discarded. CDR3 identification, clonotype clustering and error correction used MiTCR with a Q25 quality threshold and the strictest error-elimination algorithm. A nonparametric unseen species model using Euler transformation provided a lower-bound estimate of total TCR beta diversity. Using fastp at Q25 and MiXCR, TCRdb reprocessed the public reads and kept productive beta chains. A single entry per CDR3 protein holds the most common genes and DNA from its merged rows. Here the V and J calls rest on TCRdb's processing, not on the authors' analysis. The sample contains approximately 800,000 distinct CDR3 sequences, roughly 50% of them found a single time. About 38% of the sample lies in the top ten.

The CDR3, cysteine through phenylalanine, is 14 amino acids long. Just CDR3 DNA is preserved here, 42 bases in frame from base 1. Trimming costs V 5 bases and J 14 bases, and their ends lie 23 bases apart. CDR1 and CDR2, looked up from the germline V gene (reference sequence), are MNHNY and SVGAGI. Input material: blood. The TCR comes from a man older than 75 in good health. Recombination joined TRBV6-6 with TRBJ2-3, with TRBD1 perhaps the D gene, on 6 matching bases. In nucleotide form, the sequence is TGTGCCAGCAGTGACGACACAGGGTTGGGATACGCGTATTTT. Translated, it gives CASSDDTGLGYAYF.